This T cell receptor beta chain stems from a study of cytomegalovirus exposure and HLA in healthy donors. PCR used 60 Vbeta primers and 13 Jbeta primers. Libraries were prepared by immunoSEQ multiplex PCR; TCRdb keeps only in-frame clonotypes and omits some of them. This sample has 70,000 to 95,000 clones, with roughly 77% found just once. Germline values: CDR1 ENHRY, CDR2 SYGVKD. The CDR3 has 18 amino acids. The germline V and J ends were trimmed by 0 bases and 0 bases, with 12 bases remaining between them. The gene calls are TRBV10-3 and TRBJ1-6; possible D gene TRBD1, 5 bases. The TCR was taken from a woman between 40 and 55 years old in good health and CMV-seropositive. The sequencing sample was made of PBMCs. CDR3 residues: CAISESFSGGSYNSPLHF. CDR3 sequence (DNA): TGTGCCATCAGTGAGTCTTTTTCGGGGGGCTCCTATAATTCACCCCTCCACTTT.